Below are 26 T cell receptor beta chains sequenced from a single sample in a study of OX40 agonist ivuxolimab in advanced cancers. Preparation of the library involved the immunoSEQ multiplex PCR assay. TCRdb holds this immuneACCESS table with in-frame rearrangements only. Some clones are missing; in checked studies, unresolved V genes explain under half, and the rest has no known cause. The sample yields approximately 47,000 clones; 80% to 90% were counted once. Approximately 10% of the sample is in the top ten clones. The material was CD4+ or CD8+ T cells sorted from blood, obtained in a trial of the OX40 agonist ivuxolimab. The receptor set was obtained from an adult with an advanced solid tumor such as melanoma, head and neck, liver or kidney cancer.

The chain links TRBV4-3 to TRBJ2-1; 16 nucleotides match TRBD2. The V and J ends lost 4 bases and 7 bases, in that order; junction bases with no gene match: 7. The CDR3 consists of 17 residues. From germline, CDR1 is LGHNA and CDR2 YSLEER. CDR3 DNA: TGCGCCAGCAGCCGGGGACTAGCGGGGGGGCCGGGGAATGAGCAGTTCTTC. Encoded protein: CASSRGLAGGPGNEQFF.

The V gene is TRBV7-3, the J gene TRBJ2-1; 11 bases line up with TRBD2. The CDR3 sequence is 17 residues long. Germline V CDR1 and CDR2: SGHTA, FQGTGA. After removal of 6 bases from V and 7 bases from J, the junction contained 14 bases not matched to a gene. For the CDR3, the DNA is TGTGCCAGCAGTCCGACGCTCGGGACTAGCGGACCGAATGAGCAGTTCTTC. This encodes CASSPTLGTSGPNEQFF.

The chain is built from TRBV25-1 and TRBJ2-7; D gene uncertain. V was clipped by 6 bases and J by 3 bases, with 6 bases between them. The CDR3 sequence is 11 residues long. Germline V gives CDR1 MGHDK, CDR2 SYGVNS. CDR3 sequence: CASSDIYEQYF. CDR3 DNA: TGTGCCAGCAGCGATATCTACGAGCAGTACTTC.

This chain links TRBV7-7 with TRBJ2-5; the match to TRBD2 covers 9 bases. Germline V gene sequence: CDR1 SSHAT, CDR2 FNYEAQ (reference sequence). The length of the CDR3 is 17 residues. With V trimmed by 2 bases and J by 4 bases, 11 bases remained unmatched. The CDR3 reads CASSLNGGGASGETQYF. CDR3 nucleotides: TGTGCCAGCAGCTTAAACGGCGGGGGGGCCTCTGGAGAGACCCAGTACTTC.

The rearrangement links TRBV2 to TRBJ2-1, with 10 bases identical to TRBD2. CDR3 size: 19 residues. V lost 5 bases, J lost 2 bases, and 15 bases stayed unmatched. The germline V gene encodes CDR1 SNHLY and CDR2 FYNNEI. Written as DNA, the CDR3 is TGTGCCAGCAGTAAGCCACCCGCAGCGGGAGGGAATCCCTACAATGAGCAGTTCTTC. This translates into CASSKPPAAGGNPYNEQFF.

The chain joins TRBV9 to TRBJ2-5; no definite D call. The CDR3 is 15 residues long. V lost 0 bases and J 2 bases, leaving 11 bases between the germline ends. Germline V gene lookup returns CDR1 SGDLS and CDR2 YYNGEE. The DNA for the CDR3 is TGTGCCAGCAGCGTAGAAGGAGCGACACAAGAGACCCAGTACTTC. As protein: CASSVEGATQETQYF.

The chain joins TRBV27 to TRBJ2-5, with 7 bases identical to TRBD1. The trim removed 7 bases at V and 5 bases at J, leaving 16 bases unmatched. Germline CDR1 reads MNHEY; CDR2 reads SMNVEV (reference sequence). This CDR3 has 16 amino acids. In nucleotides, the CDR3 is TGTGCCAGCAAACATTACAGGGGTGCCGGTGCGGAGACCCAGTACTTC. Translating it yields CASKHYRGAGAETQYF.

V and J are TRBV6-6 and TRBJ1-1, with 7 bases that match TRBD1. Germline loops: CDR1 MNHNY, CDR2 SVGAGI (reference sequence). The CDR3 consists of 12 residues. J lost 3 bases, V lost 10 bases, and 5 bases had no gene match. CDR3 sequence: CATQGGDTEAFF. As DNA, the CDR3 is TGTGCCACCCAGGGGGGTGACACTGAAGCTTTCTTT.

The chain employs TRBV11-2 and TRBJ1-4; D unresolved. This CDR3 is 15 amino acids long. Trimming removed 1 base at V and 10 bases at J, with 16 bases between. Germline loops: CDR1 SGHAT, CDR2 FQNNGV. DNA of the CDR3: TGTGCCAGCAGCTTAGGTCTGGCGGACGGCGGAAAACTGTTTTTT. This sequence encodes CASSLGLADGGKLFF.

This chain connects TRBV6-5 to TRBJ2-2; tentative D call: TRBD2 (6 bases). Trimming took 2 bases from V and 4 from J, leaving 14 bases between them. Germline V gene sequence: CDR1 MNHEY, CDR2 SVGAGI. The CDR3 extends over 16 amino acids. In DNA form, the CDR3 reads TGTGCCAGCAGTTACCCCGGGGGTTCGGGCACCGGGGAGCTGTTTTTT. It is translated as CASSYPGGSGTGELFF.

The chain combines TRBV9 with TRBJ2-7, with 13 bases identical to TRBD2. CDR1 is SGDLS and CDR2 is YYNGEE in the germline V gene. V was clipped by 2 bases and J by 2 bases; unmatched bases: 1. This CDR3 has 15 amino acids. In DNA form, the CDR3 reads TGTGCCAGCAGCGTGACTAGCGGGGGGACCTACGAGCAGTACTTC. This sequence encodes CASSVTSGGTYEQYF.

The DNA of the CDR3 is TGTGCCAGCAGCTACCCACAGGGGGTGGGAGAGACCCAGTACTTC. This sequence encodes CASSYPQGVGETQYF. The V call is TRBV5-4, the J call TRBJ2-5; TRBD1 aligns across 8 bases. Per germline, CDR1 SGHNT and CDR2 YYREEE (reference sequence). V gave up 3 bases and J gave up 4 bases; unmatched junction bases: 8. The CDR3 has 15 amino acids.

The CDR3 bases are TGTGCCAGCAGCGTAGATGGCACCCGAACAGATACGCAGTATTTT. Its protein product is CASSVDGTRTDTQYF. The chain is built from TRBV9 and TRBJ2-3, with unresolved D. Germline assignment: CDR1 SGDLS and CDR2 YYNGEE. V was cut by 0 bases and J by 3 bases, with 11 bases left in between. There are 15 residues in the CDR3.

The chain couples TRBV7-9 to TRBJ2-5; 10 bases match TRBD2. There are 16 residues in the CDR3. Trimming at V came to 1 base and at J to 5 bases, leaving 7 bases not matched to a gene. Looked up from germline, CDR1 is SEHNR and CDR2 is FQNEAQ (reference sequence). In DNA, the CDR3 is TGTGCCAGCAGCTTAGGGCTAGCGGGAGTAAGGGAGACCCAGTACTTC. It yields the protein CASSLGLAGVRETQYF.

This clone was seen a single time. The rearrangement links TRBV9 to TRBJ2-1; D could derive from TRBD1 or TRBD2 (8 bases each). CDR1 is SGDLS and CDR2 is YYNGEE in the germline V gene. Trimming left V 4 bases short and J 4 bases short, with 15 bases between. This CDR3 region has 15 residues. CDR3 protein: CASSPGGGGYNEQFF. The CDR3 DNA is TGTGCCAGCAGCCCAGGGGGCGGGGGGTACAATGAGCAGTTCTTC.

The gene calls are TRBV4-3 and TRBJ2-7; D remains ambiguous. This CDR3 contains 15 residues. CDR1 is LGHNA, CDR2 YSLEER, per germline. V shed 0 bases and J shed 0 bases, with 9 bases lying between them. CDR3 sequence (DNA): TGCGCCAGCAGCCAAGATATAACGGACTCCTACGAGCAGTACTTC. It is translated as CASSQDITDSYEQYF.

The rearrangement uses TRBV10-3 and TRBJ2-2; 7 bases fit TRBD1. V lost 2 bases and J lost 6; bases outside the gene matches: 9. The CDR3 contains 16 residues. CDR1 is ENHRY and CDR2 is SYGVKD in the germline V gene. CDR3 sequence reads: CAISEPAGGVSGELFF. In DNA form, the CDR3 reads TGTGCCATCAGTGAGCCGGCAGGGGGAGTGTCCGGGGAGCTGTTTTTT.

The chain recombines TRBV6-1 with TRBJ1-2; D not certain. Looked up from germline, CDR1 is MNHNS and CDR2 is SASEGT. V lost 2 bases, J lost 4 bases, and 17 bases lay in between. The CDR3 runs 16 residues. CDR3: CASSEPPSGYGYGYTF. CDR3 nucleotide sequence: TGTGCCAGCAGTGAACCCCCCAGTGGATACGGCTATGGCTACACCTTC.

This clone was observed a handful of times. This sequence joins TRBV30 and TRBJ1-1; a possible D gene is TRBD1 (5 bases). The V end was cut by 0 bases, the J end by 0 bases, with 11 bases between. The CDR3 runs to 15 residues. Germline V gene sequence: CDR1 GTSNPN, CDR2 SVGIG (reference sequence). The CDR3 nucleotides read TGTGCCTGGAGTGTACACGCAGGGATGAACACTGAAGCTTTCTTT. Translated, it gives CAWSVHAGMNTEAFF.

The rearrangement uses TRBV7-2 and TRBJ2-7; TRBD1 matches 8 bases. CDR1 is SGHTA and CDR2 is FQGNSA in the germline V gene. This CDR3 comprises 15 residues. With V trimmed by 3 bases and J by 3 bases, 7 bases remained unmatched. The CDR3 reads CASSFFLGQGYEQYF. CDR3 DNA: TGTGCCAGCAGCTTTTTTTTAGGACAGGGCTACGAGCAGTACTTC.

The J gene is TRBJ1-5, the V gene TRBV27, with D unclear. Germline-derived CDR1 and CDR2 are MNHEY and SMNVEV (reference sequence). Trimming pared 3 bases from V and 4 bases from J, leaving 7 bases between. The length of the CDR3 is 13 residues. This CDR3 reads CASSFGVNQPQHF. CDR3 nucleotides: TGTGCCAGCAGTTTCGGGGTAAATCAGCCCCAGCATTTT.

This clone was seen more than once but under ten times. The chain carries TRBV6-5 and TRBJ2-5, with no clear D. This CDR3 spans 12 amino acids. CDR1 and CDR2 from the germline V gene are MNHEY and SVGAGI. Trimming shortened V by 4 bases and J by 6 bases, and 9 bases separated the two germline ends. The CDR3 region has the DNA TGTGCCAGCAGTTCCTTCATGAAGACCCAGTACTTC. It translates to CASSSFMKTQYF.

J is TRBJ2-1 and V is TRBV30, with 8 positions matching TRBD2. The germline gives CDR1 GTSNPN, CDR2 SVGIG (reference sequence). CDR3 length: 14 residues. V dropped 4 bases and J dropped 3; count of bases not matched to a gene: 5. CDR3 amino acids: CAWTGLGGYNEQFF. CDR3 DNA: TGTGCCTGGACGGGACTAGGAGGCTACAATGAGCAGTTCTTC. The full variable domain, with the rest looked up from reference TRBV30 and TRBJ2-1, is SQTIHQWPATLVQPVGSPLSLECTVEGTSNPNLYWYRQAAGRGLQLLFYSVGIGQISSEVPQNLSASRPQDRQFILSSKKLLLSDSGFYLCAWTGLGGYNEQFFGPGTRLTVL.

This clone was observed a few times. This rearrangement joins TRBV4-3 to TRBJ2-2, with a possible D match to TRBD1 (5 bases). The CDR3 is made up of 14 amino acids. Germline V gene data show CDR1 as LGHNA and CDR2 as YSLEER. Trimming left V 4 bases short and J 6 bases short, with 12 bases between. The CDR3 nucleotides are TGCGCCAGCAGCCGCTCCAGGGTTCCCGGGGAGCTGTTTTTT. It yields the protein CASSRSRVPGELFF.

This clone was seen once. The gene calls are TRBV30 and TRBJ1-6; TRBD1 might be the D (5 bases). CDR1 GTSNPN and CDR2 SVGIG come from the germline V gene (reference sequence). The length of the CDR3 is 14 residues. The V and J ends lost 2 bases and 7 bases respectively, with 12 bases between them. CDR3 amino acids: CAWSSGTANSPLHF. The DNA for the CDR3 is TGTGCCTGGAGTTCCGGGACGGCGAATTCACCCCTCCACTTT.

The chain is built from TRBV29-1 and TRBJ1-2, with D tentatively TRBD1 (5 bases). The germline CDR1 and CDR2 sequences are SQVTM and ANQGSEA. The CDR3 is made up of 15 amino acids. Trimming pared 3 bases from V and 6 bases from J, leaving 20 bases between. CDR3 protein: CSVEEQALLLNGYTF. The CDR3 DNA sequence: TGCAGCGTTGAGGAACAGGCCCTTCTCCTGAATGGCTACACCTTC.